Listed below are T cell receptor beta chains from one sample, sequenced in a study of prognosis after radiotherapy for stage I lung cancer. TCRdb reprocessed the multiplex PCR reads via MiXCR and lists one record per CDR3 protein. The table shows roughly 14,000 distinct CDR3 sequences, with 30% occurring only once. The sequencing used PBMCs, collected before or after stereotactic body radiation therapy (not recorded which). These receptors were obtained from a donor over 45 with non-small cell lung cancer. The CDR3 runs from the conserved cysteine through the conserved F or W. The D gene is left open where the match is weak. Not all rows give a size; the values are once, few, many and, for expanded clones, a class.

V	D	J	size	CDR3	DNA
TRBV6-4	TRBD2	TRBJ2-7	medium-sized	CASSYSGTSGMGQYF	TGTGCCAGCAGTTACTCCGGGACTAGCGGGATGGGGCAGTACTTC
TRBV11-2	TRBD1	TRBJ2-7	many	CASSLGGTGVKYF	TGTGCCAGCAGCTTAGGCGGGACAGGGGTAAAGTACTTC
TRBV4-1	.	TRBJ1-5	many	CASSQDVAAARYQPQHF	TGCGCCAGCAGCCAAGATGTTGCAGCAGCAAGATATCAGCCCCAGCATTTT
TRBV6-2/TRBV6-3	.	TRBJ2-5	medium-sized	CASSQGLVQETQYF	TGTGCCAGCAGTCAGGGACTGGTCCAAGAGACCCAGTACTTC
TRBV2	.	TRBJ1-2	many	CASSGNSIFYGYTF	TGTGCCAGCAGTGGAAACAGTATTTTCTATGGCTACACCTTC
TRBV6-9	.	TRBJ2-1	medium-sized	CASSLLGGTYNEQFF	TGTGCCAGCAGTTTACTCGGGGGAACCTACAATGAGCAGTTCTTC
TRBV3-1	.	TRBJ2-5	many	CASSQDLFTPETKEF	TGTGCCAGCAGCCAAGATCTGTTTACTCCGGAGACAAAGGAGTTC
TRBV2	TRBD1	TRBJ2-7	many	CASSHRGPLGEQYF	TGTGCCAGCTCTCACAGGGGTCCCCTCGGGGAGCAGTACTTC
TRBV7-6	.	TRBJ2-7	many	CASSLAGGSYEQYF	TGTGCCAGCAGCTTAGCGGGAGGCTCCTACGAGCAGTACTTC
TRBV9	.	TRBJ2-7	.	CPSSPGGSRREQYF	TGTCCCAGCAGCCCAGGGGGGTCGCGTCGCGAGCAGTACTTC
TRBV2	TRBD1	TRBJ2-7	.	CVSSEALRKTGDYEQYF	TGTGTCAGCAGTGAAGCGCTACGCAAGACAGGGGACTACGAGCAGTACTTC
TRBV7-8	TRBD1	TRBJ2-1	medium-sized	CASSLPTGGNEQFF	TGTGCCAGCAGCTTACCGACAGGGGGCAATGAGCAGTTCTTC
TRBV5-5	.	TRBJ2-5	.	CASSLLGPGDSQETQYF	TGTGCTAGCAGCTTATTAGGTCCGGGGGACTCCCAAGAGACCCAGTACTTC
TRBV2	.	TRBJ2-5	many	CASSATGYTQETQYF	TGTGCCAGCAGTGCAACAGGGTATACCCAAGAGACCCAGTACTTC
TRBV12-5	.	TRBJ2-5	many	CASGLDRNIQETQYF	TGTGCTAGTGGTTTGGACAGAAACATCCAAGAGACCCAGTACTTC
TRBV19	.	TRBJ2-7	medium-sized	CASSSIRRESEQYF	TGTGCCAGTAGCTCGATTAGGAGGGAAAGCGAGCAGTACTTC
TRBV28	.	TRBJ1-1	many	CASSLVSENTEAFF	TGTGCCAGCAGTTTGGTTTCAGAGAACACTGAAGCTTTCTTT
TRBV7-8	.	TRBJ1-1	.	CASSPVRRHRDFF	TGTGCCAGCAGCCCGGTGAGGAGGCATAGGGATTTCTTT
TRBV6-2/TRBV6-3	.	TRBJ1-6	.	CASLGSTRKNSPLHF	TGTGCCAGCCTAGGGTCCACTAGAAAGAATTCACCCCTCCACTTT
TRBV28	.	TRBJ1-2	medium-sized	CASSEGSNYGYTF	TGTGCCAGCAGCGAGGGCAGCAACTATGGCTACACCTTC
TRBV30	.	TRBJ1-1	many	CAWSVKGGRAFF	TGTGCCTGGAGTGTAAAAGGGGGAAGAGCTTTCTTT
TRBV3-1	TRBD1	TRBJ2-7	many	CASSSGQGAYEQYF	TGTGCCAGCAGTTCGGGACAGGGGGCTTACGAGCAGTACTTC
TRBV6-5	.	TRBJ1-2	.	CASSCADQHDSF	TGTGCCAGCAGTTGTGCTGACCAACACGACTCCTTC
TRBV5-4	TRBD1	TRBJ2-3	many	CASSPSGAQGFTQYF	TGTGCCAGCAGCCCGAGTGGGGCACAGGGGTTTACGCAGTATTTT
TRBV7-9	TRBD1	TRBJ1-4	many	CASSTAGQGEKLFF	TGTGCCAGCAGCACAGCGGGACAGGGGGAAAAACTGTTTTTT
TRBV7-9	.	TRBJ2-7	medium-sized	CASSIAQALSVGEQYF	TGTGCCAGCAGTATCGCACAGGCCCTCTCGGTGGGAGAGCAGTACTTC
TRBV3-1	TRBD1	TRBJ2-5	many	CASSLLGQGAETQYF	TGTGCCAGCAGCCTACTTGGACAGGGGGCAGAGACCCAGTACTTC
TRBV12-3/TRBV12-4	TRBD2	TRBJ2-7	medium-sized	CASSLFSGGTYEQYF	TGTGCCAGCAGTTTATTTAGCGGGGGCACCTACGAGCAGTACTTC
TRBV28	TRBD1	TRBJ1-1	many	CASSLLAGQGLAFF	TGTGCCAGCAGTTTACTAGCCGGACAGGGGTTGGCTTTCTTT
TRBV25-1	TRBD1	TRBJ2-7	many	CASSGKTGADYEQYF	TGTGCCAGCAGTGGGAAGACAGGGGCTGACTACGAGCAGTACTTC
TRBV9	.	TRBJ2-3	.	CASSVGGTGPDTQYF	TGTGCCAGCAGCGTAGGGGGGACGGGTCCAGATACGCAGTATTTT